The T cell receptor (beta chain) under discussion was sequenced for a study of blood T cell repertoires in COVID-19. Study-wide background: T cells, B-cell-depleted T cells, or PBMCs provided the cDNA or gDNA that served as material.

This study enrolled people aged about 18 to 95 from approximately 24 US geographic areas. Cohort allocation depended upon clinical history that participants reported. Original processing methods: It was from reference gene primer amplification that nucleated cell counts were estimated. Method: immunoSEQ multiplex PCR; TCRdb's copy keeps in-frame clones and lacks some. That table gives V, J and clone size, and the DNA gave D and trimming. The table records approximately 310,000 clones, roughly nine tenths of them present only once. Input material: PBMCs or T cells enriched from blood (not recorded which). The sequence came from a man between 60 and 70 years old who had recovered from COVID-19.

The CDR3 DNA follows: TGTGCCAGCAGCCAAGATAGGGGCGGCTCTGGAAACACCATATATTTT. This sequence encodes CASSQDRGGSGNTIYF. V and J are TRBV3-1 (or the pseudogene TRBV3-2) and TRBJ1-3, with D possibly TRBD1 on 5 matching bases. V was trimmed by 0 bases and J by 0 bases, leaving 9 bases between them. The germline V gene encodes CDR1 LGHDT and CDR2 YNNKEL (reference sequence). This CDR3 contains 16 residues.